Listed here are 4 T cell receptor beta chains from one sample, sequenced in a study of identical twins. A single record per CDR3 protein comes from TCRdb applying MiXCR to the 5' RACE reads. In the table there are under 350,000 distinct CDR3 sequences, 8% to 9.5% of which are singletons. These data were also reused for a study on yellow fever vaccine responses in identical twins.

The material sequenced was CD8+ T cells sorted from blood. The receptors derive from a woman younger than 35 in good health.

There are a few counts of this clonotype. V and J are TRBV28 and TRBJ2-1, with TRBD2 as a possible D gene (6 bases). Trimming took 3 bases from V and 3 from J, leaving 15 bases between them. CDR1 is MDHEN, CDR2 SYDVKM, per germline. The CDR3 covers 16 residues. The CDR3 coding sequence is TGTGCCAGCAGTTTCTCTAGCGCGAGACTCTACAATGAGCAGTTCTTC. This encodes CASSFSSARLYNEQFF. Supplemented by reference TRBV28 and TRBJ2-1, the full variable domain reads DVKVTQSSRYLVKRTGEKVFLECVQDMDHENMFWYRQDPGLGLRLIYFSYDVKMKEKGDIPEGYSVSREKKERFSLILESASTNQTSMYLCASSFSSARLYNEQFFGPGTRLTVL.

The J gene is TRBJ1-1, the V gene TRBV12-3 or TRBV12-4, with D possibly matching TRBD1 (6 bases). Trimming pared 5 bases from V and 1 base from J, leaving 11 bases between. This CDR3 region has 14 residues. The DNA of the CDR3 is TGTGCCAGCAGTCCTGCAGGGGCGAACACTGAAGCTTTCTTT. Translation gives CASSPAGANTEAFF.

V and J are TRBV7-9 and TRBJ2-1, with D possibly called TRBD1 or TRBD2 (5 bases each). The germline CDR1 and CDR2 sequences are SEHNR and FQNEAQ (reference sequence). CDR3 length equals 16 residues. Between the trimmed V and J ends, which lost 3 bases and 8 bases, there was a span of 20 bases. The CDR3 DNA reads TGTGCCAGCAGCTTCCTAAAAGGGACCACCGTCGATGAGCAGTTCTTC. It specifies CASSFLKGTTVDEQFF.

This clonotype was detected a few times. The V and J genes are TRBV6-2 or TRBV6-3 and TRBJ2-7; the match to TRBD1 covers 8 bases. The CDR3 runs to 15 residues. The V gene end was trimmed by 4 bases and the J gene end by 0 bases; junction bases not matched to a gene: 5. Germline loops: CDR1 MNHEY, CDR2 SVGEGT. The CDR3 DNA reads as TGTGCCAGCAGTTTCCCAGGGGGCGACTCCTACGAGCAGTACTTC. This sequence encodes CASSFPGGDSYEQYF.